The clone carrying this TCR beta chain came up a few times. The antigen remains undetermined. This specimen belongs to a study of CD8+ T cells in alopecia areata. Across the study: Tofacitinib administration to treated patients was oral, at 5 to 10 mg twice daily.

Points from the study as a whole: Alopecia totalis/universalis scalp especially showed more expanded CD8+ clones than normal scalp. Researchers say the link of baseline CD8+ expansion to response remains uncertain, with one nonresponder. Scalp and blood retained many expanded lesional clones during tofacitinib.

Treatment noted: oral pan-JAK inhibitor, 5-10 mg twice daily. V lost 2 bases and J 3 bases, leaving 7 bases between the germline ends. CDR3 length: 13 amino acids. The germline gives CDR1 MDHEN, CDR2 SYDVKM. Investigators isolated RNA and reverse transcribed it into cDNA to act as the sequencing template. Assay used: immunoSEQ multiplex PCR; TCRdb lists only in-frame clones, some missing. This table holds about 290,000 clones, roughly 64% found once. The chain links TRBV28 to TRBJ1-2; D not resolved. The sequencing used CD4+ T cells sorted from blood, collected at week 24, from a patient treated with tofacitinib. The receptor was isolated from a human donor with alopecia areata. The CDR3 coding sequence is TGTGCCAGCAGTTTAGACGGATACTATGGCTACACCTTC. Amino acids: CASSLDGYYGYTF.